The clone carrying this T cell receptor beta chain has only a few counts. The data originate from a study of cytomegalovirus exposure and HLA in healthy donors. Study information: Ancestry clustering placed around 80% of several hundred genotyped donors in the Caucasian-associated cluster.

Use of 60 Vbeta and 13 Jbeta primers characterized the PCR. Method: immunoSEQ multiplex PCR; TCRdb's copy keeps in-frame clones and lacks some. The table shows under 200,000 clones, with around 83% occurring only once. The material sequenced was PBMCs. The source of this sequence is a woman aged 18-30 years in good health and CMV-seronegative.

The CDR3 reads CSATTGTNEKLFF. In DNA, the CDR3 is TGCAGCGCCACGACAGGGACTAATGAAAAACTGTTTTTT. The rearrangement joins TRBV29-1 to TRBJ1-4; 7 positions match TRBD1. The CDR3 sequence is 13 residues long. The germline CDR1 and CDR2 sequences are SQVTM and ANQGSEA. With 7 bases clipped from V and 2 bases from J, the junction kept 4 bases outside the gene matches.